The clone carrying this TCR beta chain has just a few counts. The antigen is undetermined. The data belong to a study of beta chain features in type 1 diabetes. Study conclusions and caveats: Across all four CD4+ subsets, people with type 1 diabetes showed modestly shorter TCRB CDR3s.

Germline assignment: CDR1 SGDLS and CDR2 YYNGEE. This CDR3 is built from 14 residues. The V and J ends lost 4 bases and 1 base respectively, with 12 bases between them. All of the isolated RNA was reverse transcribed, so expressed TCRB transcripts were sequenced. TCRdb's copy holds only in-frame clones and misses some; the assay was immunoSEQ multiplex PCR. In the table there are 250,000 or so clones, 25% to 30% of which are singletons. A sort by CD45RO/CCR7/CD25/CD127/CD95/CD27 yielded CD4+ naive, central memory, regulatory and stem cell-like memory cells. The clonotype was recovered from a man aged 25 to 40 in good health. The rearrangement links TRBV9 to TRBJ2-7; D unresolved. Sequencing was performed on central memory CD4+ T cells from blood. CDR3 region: CASSPRLGSYEQYF. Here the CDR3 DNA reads TGTGCCAGCAGCCCCCGGCTAGGATCCTACGAGCAGTACTTC.